This TCR beta chain was found in a study of low-dose radiotherapy and immunotherapy resistance in tumors. This clonotype was detected many times. cDNA synthesis used a TRAV/TRBV-specific primer set for both chains. TCR amplification ran 15 to 25 PCR cycles using constant-region and V-primer adapter primers. TCRdb fed the reads into MiXCR, producing one record per CDR3 protein. The table lists 35,000 to 50,000 distinct CDR3 sequences, under 25% of them singletons. The V and J ends lost 6 bases and 16 bases respectively, with 16 bases between them. This CDR3 is 11 amino acids long. Described time point: after trial treatment. Treatment defined: LDRT plus nivolumab, ipilimumab, low-dose cyclophosphamide and aspirin (RACIN trial). Nivolumab, ipilimumab, aspirin, low-dose cyclophosphamide and low-dose radiotherapy were given to donors.

The material was PBMCs, obtained after low-dose radiotherapy plus immunotherapy. The chain combines TRBV12-3 or TRBV12-4 with TRBJ2-1; tentatively, D is TRBD2 (6 bases). The TCR was taken from a female donor with ovarian cancer. This CDR3 reads CASRLRDSLFF. CDR3 nucleotide sequence: TGTGCCAGCAGGCTCCGGGACTCGCTATTCTTC.